This TCR beta chain was sequenced during a study of blood T cell repertoires in COVID-19. TCRdb keeps only in-frame clones here, not all; method: immunoSEQ multiplex PCR. The table has roughly 180,000 clones, roughly three quarters seen once. Sequences were obtained from peripheral blood. This sequence was found in a woman aged 45-59 years with active or convalescent COVID-19.

CDR3 nucleotide sequence: TGTGCCTGTACCCGGGACAGGGGAGCTGAAGCTTTCTTT. It codes for CACTRDRGAEAFF. The rearrangement uses TRBV30 and TRBJ1-1, with 10 nucleotides matching TRBD1. V shed 6 bases, J shed 6 bases, and the junction held 7 bases outside the gene matches. The CDR3 extends over 13 amino acids. CDR1 is GTSNPN, CDR2 SVGIG, per germline (reference sequence). The full variable domain, its missing parts supplied by reference TRBV30 and TRBJ1-1, is SQTIHQWPATLVQPVGSPLSLECTVEGTSNPNLYWYRQAAGRGLQLLFYSVGIGQISSEVPQNLSASRPQDRQFILSSKKLLLSDSGFYLCACTRDRGAEAFFGQGTRLTVV.